These T cell receptor beta chains were read from a single sample in a study of T cells in Graves' hyperthyroidism and ophthalmopathy. One entry per CDR3 protein, called by TCRdb with MiXCR from the multiplex PCR reads. The sample holds a few hundred thousand distinct CDR3 sequences; around 13% are singletons and the top ten take about 20%. Sequencing was carried out using blood. These TCRs come from a woman in her 30s with Graves' ophthalmopathy. Both conserved end residues are part of each CDR3. The order of the fields is clone size, V gene, D gene, J gene, CDR3 DNA, CDR3 protein. D genes are given only for firm matches. Clone size is given for some rows only: seen once, a few or many times, or a class if the clone is expanded.

many,TRBV12-3/TRBV12-4,-,TRBJ2-1,TGTGCCAGCAGCTTAAGGGTGAGAGAGTACAATGAGCAGTTCTTC,CASSLRVREYNEQFF
-,TRBV4-2,TRBD1,TRBJ1-3,TGTGCCAGCAGCCAGGGACAGGCCTCTGGAAACACCATATATTTT,CASSQGQASGNTIYF
many,TRBV28,-,TRBJ2-1,TGTGCCAGCAGTTCCACCAGGGTTTTTAATGAGCAGTTCTTC,CASSSTRVFNEQFF
-,TRBV11-2,-,TRBJ2-1,TGTGCCAGCAGCTTAGGGCGGGACCTGCTCAATGAGCAGTTCTTC,CASSLGRDLLNEQFF
few,TRBV16,TRBD1,TRBJ2-2,TGTGCCAGCAGCCAATTAAGGGGGACAGGATACACCGGGGAGCTGTTTTTT,CASSQLRGTGYTGELFF
-,TRBV6-2/TRBV6-3,-,TRBJ2-3,TGTGCCAGCAGTTCCCCGACAAGAAGAACAACAGATACGCAGTATTTT,CASSSPTRRTTDTQYF
many,TRBV6-5,-,TRBJ2-5,TGTGCCAGCAGTTACTCGCCCTACCAAGAGACCCAGTACTTC,CASSYSPYQETQYF
many,TRBV27,TRBD2,TRBJ2-7,TGTGCCAGCAGTCCGGGACTAGCGGGGGTACCCTACGAGCAGTACTTC,CASSPGLAGVPYEQYF
-,TRBV19,-,TRBJ1-5,TGTGCCAGTAGTATCGCGGGTAGGGGTCAGCCCCAGCATTTT,CASSIAGRGQPQHF
once,TRBV7-2,TRBD2,TRBJ2-1,TGTGCCAGCAGCTTAAGTAGCGGGGGGGCCGGCGGCAATGAGCAGTTCTTC,CASSLSSGGAGGNEQFF
many,TRBV3-1,TRBD2,TRBJ2-3,TGTGCCAGCAGCCAAGGGCGGGGGGGCCAATCCGAGGATACGCAGTATTTT,CASSQGRGGQSEDTQYF
many,TRBV4-1,TRBD1,TRBJ1-6,TGCGCCAGCAGCCAAGATTTACGGACAGGGTTTTTACCCCTCCACTTT,CASSQDLRTGFLPLHF
-,TRBV4-2,-,TRBJ1-2,TGTGCCAGCAGCCAAGAGGACTTTGGCTACACCTTC,CASSQEDFGYTF
many,TRBV20-1,-,TRBJ2-3,TGCAGTGCTACGCGGGGCCCGACCACAGATACGCAGTATTTT,CSATRGPTTDTQYF
many,TRBV7-8,-,TRBJ2-1,TGTGCCAGCAGCTTAGGCCGGGACTGGACCAATGAGCAGTTCTTC,CASSLGRDWTNEQFF
many,TRBV7-8,TRBD2,TRBJ2-1,TGTGCCAGCAGCTTAGCGACAAGCTGGGGACTAAGCTCCTACAATGAGCAGTTCTTC,CASSLATSWGLSSYNEQFF
-,TRBV20-1,-,TRBJ1-5,TGCAGTGCCAGTGAGATGCCAAGGGTGTTAGGCAGTCAGCCCCAGCATTTT,CSASEMPRVLGSQPQHF
many,TRBV7-9,-,TRBJ2-7,TGTGCCAGCAGCTTATCAGGGAACGAGCAGTACTTC,CASSLSGNEQYF
-,TRBV2,TRBD1,TRBJ2-1,TGTGCCAGCAGCGGACGGACAGGCTACAATGAGCAGTTCTTC,CASSGRTGYNEQFF
-,TRBV2,-,TRBJ1-4,TGTGCCAGCAGTGAAAGAGGTGTAGCTAATGAAAGACTGTTTTTT,CASSERGVANERLFF
many,TRBV7-2,-,TRBJ2-3,TGTGCCAGCAGCATCTCGGGGGGCCTAGCAGATACGCAGTATTTT,CASSISGGLADTQYF
many,TRBV12-3/TRBV12-4,TRBD2,TRBJ2-1,TGTGCCAGCAGCCAACTAGCGGGGCTGAACAATGAGCAGTTCTTC,CASSQLAGLNNEQFF
many,TRBV20-1,-,TRBJ1-5,TGCAGTGCTAGGAGTTCAGGGCTTCAGCCCCAGCATTTT,CSARSSGLQPQHF
many,TRBV12-3/TRBV12-4,-,TRBJ1-1,TGTGCCAGCAGTTTTCAAGCGAGGGGCACTGAAGCTTTCTTT,CASSFQARGTEAFF
few,TRBV14,-,TRBJ1-4,TGTGCCAGCAGCCAACAACCACGGACCAGCGCCTATGAAAAACTGTTTTTT,CASSQQPRTSAYEKLFF
many,TRBV18,-,TRBJ2-3,TGTGCCAGCTCACGGAGTTCTGGCACAGATACGCAGTATTTT,CASSRSSGTDTQYF
few,TRBV19,-,TRBJ2-4,TGTGCCACACGACTGGGACCCGGACCCGCGGAGGGCAAAAACATTCAGTACTTC,CATRLGPGPAEGKNIQYF
many,TRBV20-1,TRBD2,TRBJ2-7,TGCAGTGCTAGAGAACTAGCGGGGGGATACGAGCAGTACTTC,CSARELAGGYEQYF
-,TRBV12-3/TRBV12-4,-,TRBJ2-7,TGTGCCAGCAGGTCTACCTCGACAGTGTCCTACGAGCAGTACTTC,CASRSTSTVSYEQYF
many,TRBV9,TRBD1,TRBJ2-3,TGTGCCAGCAGCACCACCGGGACAGGGACAGATACGCAGTATTTT,CASSTTGTGTDTQYF
-,TRBV11-3,TRBD1,TRBJ2-5,TGTGCCAGCAGCTTAGATTTAGGGGGCCCCCAAGAGACCCAGTACTTC,CASSLDLGGPQETQYF
-,TRBV30,-,TRBJ2-3,TGTGCCTGGGGCACAGATACGCAGTATTTT,CAWGTDTQYF
many,TRBV30,-,TRBJ1-1,TGTGCCTGGAGTGCTTACACTGAAGCTTTCTTT,CAWSAYTEAFF
many,TRBV7-8,-,TRBJ1-5,TGTGCCAGCAGCCGGGTGGATCAGCCCCAGCATTTT,CASSRVDQPQHF
many,TRBV11-2,TRBD2,TRBJ2-1,TGTGCCAGCAGCTTAGGGTGGGCGGGGGAGGTAATCTATGAGCAGTTCTTC,CASSLGWAGEVIYEQFF
many,TRBV7-2,-,TRBJ1-1,TGTGCCAGCAGCCCCCCGGCCAGAACCTACTGGGGGAACACTGAAGCTTTCTTT,CASSPPARTYWGNTEAFF
few,TRBV6-6,TRBD1,TRBJ2-6,TGTGCCAGCAGTTACCTGGACAGGGGAAGAGGGGCCAACGTCCTGACTTTC,CASSYLDRGRGANVLTF
-,TRBV6-1,-,TRBJ1-4,TGTGCCAGCAGTTATAGCGCCCGGGGTCCGGCTAATGAAAAACTGTTTTTT,CASSYSARGPANEKLFF
-,TRBV7-9,-,TRBJ2-7,TGTGCCAGCAGCATGGACAGAAGGCCTACAGAGCAGTACTTC,CASSMDRRPTEQYF
many,TRBV4-1,TRBD1,TRBJ2-5,TGCGCCAGCAGCCCACCCTCCCGGACAGGGGGAGAGACCCAGTACTTC,CASSPPSRTGGETQYF